What follows are 6 T cell receptor beta chains derived from one specimen sequenced in a study of blood T cell repertoires in COVID-19. Sequencing was performed with immunoSEQ multiplex PCR; in TCRdb, only in-frame clones are kept and a portion is missing. The sample contains around 180,000 clones, 86% of which appear only once. The sequenced sample consisted of peripheral blood. These receptors came from a woman aged 25-40 years with active or convalescent COVID-19.

The chain uses TRBV5-1 and TRBJ1-1; D remains unclear. Germline CDR1 SGHRS, CDR2 YFSETQ. V was trimmed by 0 bases and J by 5 bases, leaving 11 bases between them. CDR3 length equals 14 residues. Written as DNA, the CDR3 is TGCGCCAGCAGCTTGGTGAACAGCGGGACTGAAGCTTTCTTT. As protein: CASSLVNSGTEAFF.

The chain employs TRBV20-1 and TRBJ1-2; no clear D. The V end lost 4 bases, the J end lost 2 bases, and 5 bases lay between the germline ends. Germline loops: CDR1 DFQATT, CDR2 SNEGSKA (reference sequence). This CDR3 is built from 11 residues. CDR3: CSAILNYGYTF. In DNA, the CDR3 is TGCAGTGCTATCCTGAACTATGGCTACACCTTC.

V and J are TRBV11-2 and TRBJ2-1, with 8 bases identical to TRBD2. Losses at the gene ends were 4 bases for V and 7 bases for J; bases not matched to a gene: 6. Germline V gene data show CDR1 as SGHAT and CDR2 as FQNNGV. The CDR3 consists of 14 residues. CDR3: CASSYGTSFNEQFF. In nucleotides, the CDR3 is TGTGCCAGCAGCTACGGGACTAGTTTTAATGAGCAGTTCTTC.

The chain recombines TRBV7-6 with TRBJ2-1; TRBD2 matches 14 bases. In germline, CDR1 is SGHVS, CDR2 FNYEAQ. Trimming removed 5 bases from V and 7 bases from J; junction bases left unmatched: 4. The CDR3 consists of 15 residues. The CDR3 loop reads CASSRRLAGGNEQFF. Here the CDR3 DNA reads TGTGCCAGCAGCCGTAGACTAGCGGGAGGGAATGAGCAGTTCTTC.

This clone has just one count. The chain has TRBV27 and TRBJ1-4; TRBD1 aligns across 7 bases. With 6 bases clipped from V and 8 bases from J, the junction kept 6 bases outside the gene matches. Germline CDR1 reads MNHEY; CDR2 reads SMNVEV (reference sequence). This CDR3 region has 13 residues. The CDR3 DNA sequence: TGTGCCAGCAGAAGGGGGCTAGGCGAAAAACTGTTTTTT. Its protein is CASRRGLGEKLFF.

The chain employs TRBV6-6 and TRBJ1-3; no clear D gene. The CDR3 length is 12 residues. Germline V CDR1 and CDR2: MNHNY, SVGAGI (reference sequence). Trimming cost V 8 bases and J 1 base, with 6 bases left between them. CDR3 sequence: CASSPSGNTIYF. For the CDR3, the DNA is TGTGCCAGCTCTCCTTCTGGAAACACCATATATTTT.